This entry concerns a single TCR beta chain. As yet, its antigen is unknown. Only in-frame clones appear in the TCRdb table, and some are missing; sequencing was by immunoSEQ multiplex PCR. The sample comprises around 220,000 clones, over 80% of which are singletons, and over 13% rests with the top ten. This specimen belongs to a study of cytomegalovirus exposure and HLA in healthy donors. Findings and caveats of the study: Subsequent analysis revealed that first-cohort TCR clusters tended to co-occur in the 95 to 150 validation repertoires. CMV antigen specificity was confirmed in vitro for three CMV-associated chains. Researchers counted roughly 150 TCR beta chains as cytomegalovirus-associated.

The sample was PBMCs. This TCR was sampled from a woman aged 25 to 39 in good health and CMV-seropositive.

The CDR3 here is CASSLLTGSGEQYF. The DNA for the CDR3 is TGTGCCAGCAGTCTACTCACAGGGTCAGGGGAGCAGTACTTC. J is TRBJ2-7 and V is TRBV27, with D perhaps TRBD1 (6 bases). There are 14 residues in the CDR3. Germline CDR1 and CDR2: MNHEY and SMNVEV (reference sequence). V lost 5 bases, J lost 7 bases, and 18 bases lay in between.